This TCR beta chain stems from a study of blood T cell repertoires in COVID-19. Study-wide context: From T cells, B-cell-depleted T cells, or PBMCs came the material, which was cDNA or gDNA.

The Seattle patients, enrolled during active infection, were followed longitudinally. This CDR3 is 14 amino acids long. V lost 0 bases and J 8 bases, leaving 11 bases between the germline ends. Looked up from germline, CDR1 is MNHEY and CDR2 is SVGAGI. Authors' processing steps: Cell counts per sample came from amplifying reference gene primers. The assay was immunoSEQ multiplex PCR, and TCRdb's table has in-frame clones only and misses some. The DNA was the basis for D and trimming; V, J and clone size are from that table. The table records about 46,000 clones, roughly 88% of them present only once. The TCR was taken from an elderly woman with COVID-19, enrolled during active disease. This chain links TRBV6-5 with TRBJ2-1; maybe TRBD2 (7 bases). The sequencing sample was made of peripheral blood. CDR3 coding DNA: TGTGCCAGCAGTTACTCGAGGGGGGGCGATGAGCAGTTCTTC. It encodes CASSYSRGGDEQFF.